This TCR beta chain was identified in a study of spatial heterogeneity in lung cancer. On the study more broadly: A unique TCR and UMI combination showed up more than ten times in raw reads, on average.

Germline lookup yields CDR1 SGHTA and CDR2 FQGNSA. CDR3 length equals 13 residues. V was shortened by 3 bases and J by 0 bases, with 5 bases between the two germline ends. From the 5' RACE reads, TCRdb called clonotypes with MiXCR, one entry per CDR3 protein. This sample has around 13,000 distinct CDR3 sequences, with about 5.6% found just once. This clonotype was recorded at least ten times. Since the library was made to target alpha chains, this beta chain is a stray read and its abundance is not meaningful. Time point defined: sample taken at primary tumor resection. Whole RNA was taken from tumor, nontumor lung or frozen PBMC; it was then sequenced unsorted. Samples came from 70 to 80 TRACERx patients with untreated early-stage lung cancer.

The sequenced sample was lung tumor tissue, obtained at surgery. This TCR derives from a human donor with early-stage non-small cell lung cancer. The rearrangement joins TRBV7-2 to TRBJ1-1; no reliable D call. CDR3 in amino acids: CASSLSLNTEAFF. CDR3 in DNA: TGTGCCAGCAGCTTGTCGTTGAACACTGAAGCTTTCTTT.